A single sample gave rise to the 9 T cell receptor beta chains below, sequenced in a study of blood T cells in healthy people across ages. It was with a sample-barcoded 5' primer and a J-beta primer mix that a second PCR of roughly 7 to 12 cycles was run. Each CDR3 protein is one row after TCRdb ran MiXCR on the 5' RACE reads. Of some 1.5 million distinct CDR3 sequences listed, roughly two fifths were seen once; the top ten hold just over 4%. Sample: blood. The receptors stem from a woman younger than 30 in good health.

Written as DNA, the CDR3 is TGTGCCAGCAGTAAACAGGGGGCCCTCTACGAGCAGTACTTC. Translating gives CASSKQGALYEQYF. The V gene is TRBV12-3 or TRBV12-4, the J gene TRBJ2-7, with 9 positions matching TRBD1. The CDR3 runs 14 residues. The V gene end was trimmed by 5 bases and the J gene end by 3 bases; junction bases not matched to a gene: 5.

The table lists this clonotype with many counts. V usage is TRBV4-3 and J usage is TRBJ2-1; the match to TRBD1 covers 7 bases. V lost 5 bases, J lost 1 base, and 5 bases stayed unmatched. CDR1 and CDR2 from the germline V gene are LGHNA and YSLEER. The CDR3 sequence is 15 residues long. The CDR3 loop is CASSDRQGSYNEQFF. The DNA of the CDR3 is TGCGCCAGCAGCGATCGACAGGGTTCCTACAATGAGCAGTTCTTC.

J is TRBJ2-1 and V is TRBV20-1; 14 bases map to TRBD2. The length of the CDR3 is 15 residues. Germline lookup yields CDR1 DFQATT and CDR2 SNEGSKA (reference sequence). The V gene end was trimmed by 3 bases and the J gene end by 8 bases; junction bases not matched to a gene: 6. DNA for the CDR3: TGCAGTGCTAGGGTTGGGACTAGCGGGAGTCATGAGCAGTTCTTC. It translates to CSARVGTSGSHEQFF.

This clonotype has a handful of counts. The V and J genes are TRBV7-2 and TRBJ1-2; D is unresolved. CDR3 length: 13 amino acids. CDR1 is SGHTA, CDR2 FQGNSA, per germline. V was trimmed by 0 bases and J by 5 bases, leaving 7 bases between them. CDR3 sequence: CASSLAGRYGYTF. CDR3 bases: TGTGCCAGCAGCTTAGCTGGTAGATATGGCTACACCTTC. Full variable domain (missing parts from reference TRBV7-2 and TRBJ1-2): GAGVSQSPSNKVTEKGKDVELRCDPISGHTALYWYRQSLGQGLEFLIYFQGNSAPDKSGLPSDRFSAERTGGSVSTLTIQRTQQEDSAVYLCASSLAGRYGYTFGSGTRLTVV.

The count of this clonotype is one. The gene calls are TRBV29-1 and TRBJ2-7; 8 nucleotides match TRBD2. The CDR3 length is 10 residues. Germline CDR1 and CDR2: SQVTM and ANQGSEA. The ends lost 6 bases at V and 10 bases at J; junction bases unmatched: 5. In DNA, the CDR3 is TGCAGCGTCGGACGGGGGGGTCAGTACTTC. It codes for CSVGRGGQYF.

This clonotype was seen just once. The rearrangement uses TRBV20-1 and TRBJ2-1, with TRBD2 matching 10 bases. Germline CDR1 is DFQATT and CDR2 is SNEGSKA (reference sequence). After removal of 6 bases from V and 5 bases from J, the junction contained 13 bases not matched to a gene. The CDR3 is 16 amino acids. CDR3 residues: CSALSILAGTHNEQFF. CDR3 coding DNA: TGCAGTGCCCTATCGATACTAGCGGGAACCCACAATGAGCAGTTCTTC.

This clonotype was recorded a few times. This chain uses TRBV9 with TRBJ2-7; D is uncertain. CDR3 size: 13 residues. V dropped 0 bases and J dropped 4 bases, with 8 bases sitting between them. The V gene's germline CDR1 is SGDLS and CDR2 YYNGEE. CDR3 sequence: CASSVDLGYEQYF. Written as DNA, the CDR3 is TGTGCCAGCAGCGTAGATTTGGGATACGAGCAGTACTTC.

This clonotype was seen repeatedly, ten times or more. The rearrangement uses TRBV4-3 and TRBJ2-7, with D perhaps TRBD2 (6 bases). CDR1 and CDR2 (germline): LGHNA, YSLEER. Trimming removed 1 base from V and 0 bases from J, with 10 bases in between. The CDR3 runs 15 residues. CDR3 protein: CASSQAPTSSYEQYF. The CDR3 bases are TGCGCCAGCAGCCAAGCCCCGACTAGCTCCTACGAGCAGTACTTC.

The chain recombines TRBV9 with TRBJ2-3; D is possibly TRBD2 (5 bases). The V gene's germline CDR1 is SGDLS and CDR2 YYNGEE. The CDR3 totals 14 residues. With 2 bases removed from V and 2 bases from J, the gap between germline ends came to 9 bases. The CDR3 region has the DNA TGTGCCAGCAGCGTTGCGGGTCCCACAGATACGCAGTATTTT. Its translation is CASSVAGPTDTQYF.